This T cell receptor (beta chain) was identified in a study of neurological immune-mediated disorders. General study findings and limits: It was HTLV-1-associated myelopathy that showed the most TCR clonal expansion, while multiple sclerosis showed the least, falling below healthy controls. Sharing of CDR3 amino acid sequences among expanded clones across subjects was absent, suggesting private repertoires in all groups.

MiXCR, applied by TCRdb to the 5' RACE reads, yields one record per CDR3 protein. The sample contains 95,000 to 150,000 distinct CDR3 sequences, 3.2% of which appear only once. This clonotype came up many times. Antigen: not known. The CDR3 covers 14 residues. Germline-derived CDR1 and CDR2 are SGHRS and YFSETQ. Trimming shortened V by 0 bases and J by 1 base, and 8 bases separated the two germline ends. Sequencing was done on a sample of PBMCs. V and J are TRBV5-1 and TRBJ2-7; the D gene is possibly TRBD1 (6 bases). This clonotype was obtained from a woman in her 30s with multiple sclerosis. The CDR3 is CASSLGQESYEQYF. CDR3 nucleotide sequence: TGCGCCAGCAGCTTGGGACAGGAATCCTACGAGCAGTACTTC.